The clone carrying this T cell receptor (beta chain) has more than one count but fewer than ten. The antigen is unknown. Researchers reported that TCR beta cDNA libraries carried unique molecular identifiers. TCRdb passed the PCR reads through MiXCR, listing each CDR3 protein once. The table lists about 400,000 distinct CDR3 sequences, around a third of them singletons, with around an eighth in the top ten. This sample is part of a study of post-analysis software for immune sequencing data. Whole-study results and caveats: In patients, TRBV5-6, TRBV5-1 and TRBV20-1 belonged to roughly 5 TRBV segments found more frequently than in controls.

The CDR3 totals 14 residues. The V and J ends lost 5 bases and 12 bases, in that order; junction bases with no gene match: 11. Germline V gene lookup returns CDR1 MNHEY and CDR2 SMNVEV (reference sequence). This clonotype was obtained from a girl between 10 and 17 years old with multiple sclerosis. Sequencing was done on a sample of blood. The rearrangement links TRBV27 to TRBJ2-1; TRBD1 aligns across 9 bases. The CDR3 region has the DNA TGTGCCAGCAGTACAGGGGGCGCGGGGTTTAGGCAGTTCTTC. Translation: CASSTGGAGFRQFF.